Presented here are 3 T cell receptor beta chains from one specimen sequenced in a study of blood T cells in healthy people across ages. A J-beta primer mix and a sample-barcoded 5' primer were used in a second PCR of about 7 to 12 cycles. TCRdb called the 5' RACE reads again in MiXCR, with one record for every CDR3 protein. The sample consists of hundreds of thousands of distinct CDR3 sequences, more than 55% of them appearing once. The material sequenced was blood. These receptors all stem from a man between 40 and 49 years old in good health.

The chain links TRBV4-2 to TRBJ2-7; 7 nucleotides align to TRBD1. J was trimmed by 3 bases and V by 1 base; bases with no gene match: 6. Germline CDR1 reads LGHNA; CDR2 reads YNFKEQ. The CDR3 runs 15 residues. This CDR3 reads CASSQGQGENYEQYF. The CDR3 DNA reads TGTGCCAGCAGCCAAGGACAGGGAGAGAACTACGAGCAGTACTTC.

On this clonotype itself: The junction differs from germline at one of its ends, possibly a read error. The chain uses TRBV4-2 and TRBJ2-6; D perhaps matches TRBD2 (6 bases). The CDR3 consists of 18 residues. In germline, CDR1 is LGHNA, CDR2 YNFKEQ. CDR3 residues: CASSHAGLDLSGANVQTF. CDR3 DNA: TGTGCCAGCAGCCATGCGGGACTTGATCTCTCTGGGGCCAACGTCCAGACTTTC.

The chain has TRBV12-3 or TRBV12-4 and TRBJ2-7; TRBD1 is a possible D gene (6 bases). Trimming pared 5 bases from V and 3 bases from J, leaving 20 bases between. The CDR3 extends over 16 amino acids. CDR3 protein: CASSRERGYDFYEQYF. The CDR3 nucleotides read TGTGCCAGCAGTCGAGAAAGGGGGTATGACTTCTACGAGCAGTACTTC.